One and the same sample provided the 2 T cell receptor beta chains below, sequenced in a study of shared clonotypes between healthy human individuals (TCRdb year 2020). Library generation was performed with the immunoSEQ multiplex PCR assay. This is the immuneACCESS table as TCRdb keeps it, with only in-frame sequences that have V and J called. A part of the clones is gone; compared with another copy, unresolved V genes explain less than half, and the rest is unexplained. For this sample the table gives about 2.1 million clones, of which roughly 95% were detected only once. The ten largest clones capture about 1.7% of the sample. CD8 naive samples were CD45RO-negative cells positively selected for CCR7, giving a CD45RA+CCR7+ population that excluded TemRA cells. The sample comprised naive CD8+ T cells from PBMCs. This sample's cell subset or site label indicates: CD45RA+CCR7+. The receptors stem from a man aged 18-30 years in good health. Some clones in this sample may be carry-over from other donors' samples.

The chain combines TRBV4-3 with TRBJ2-7; 8 nucleotides line up with TRBD1. Trimming cost V 0 bases and J 7 bases; bases outside gene matches: 8. Germline CDR1 LGHNA, CDR2 YSLEER. This CDR3 has 15 amino acids. The CDR3 spells CASSQDRQGAWEQYF. Here the CDR3 DNA reads TGCGCCAGCAGCCAAGATCGGCAGGGGGCTTGGGAGCAGTACTTC.

The J gene is TRBJ2-7, the V gene TRBV7-9, with 8 bases fitting TRBD1. Germline V CDR1 and CDR2: SEHNR, FQNEAQ (reference sequence). There are 13 residues in the CDR3. V was pared by 7 bases and J by 2 bases, with 4 bases of the junction left unmatched. CDR3: CASIGQGAYEQYF. DNA for the CDR3: TGTGCCAGCATAGGACAGGGAGCCTACGAGCAGTACTTC.